This TCR beta chain was recorded in a study of cytomegalovirus exposure and HLA in healthy donors. Trimming removed 6 bases from V and 4 bases from J, with 15 bases in between. Germline CDR1 MNHEY, CDR2 SVGAGI. CDR3 length: 14 amino acids. This clone has just a few counts. The PCR ran on 60 Vbeta and 13 Jbeta primers. TCRdb keeps only in-frame clones here, not all; method: immunoSEQ multiplex PCR. The data contain around 61,000 clones, roughly two thirds of them singletons. The specimen was PBMCs. This receptor was taken from a man aged 40-50 years in good health and CMV-seropositive. The rearrangement joins TRBV6-5 to TRBJ1-1; maybe TRBD1 (5 bases). The CDR3, as DNA: TGTGCCAGCAGAGCGGGACCCTGGGGCACTGAAGCTTTCTTT. Residues: CASRAGPWGTEAFF.